Included here is one T cell receptor (beta chain) sequence, with context. As yet, its antigen is unknown. The CDR3 has 13 amino acids. With 6 bases removed from V and 0 bases from J, the gap between germline ends came to 9 bases. Germline CDR1 SQVTM, CDR2 ANQGSEA. Libraries were prepared by immunoSEQ multiplex PCR; TCRdb keeps only in-frame clonotypes and omits some of them. This sample has 500,000 or so clones; about 96% occur once, and the top ten carry around 0.066%. This record belongs to a study of shared clonotypes between healthy human individuals. General study points: Naive CD4 clonotypes overlapped across a few donors at roughly 4.5%. Clonotypes which were not shared had lower generation probabilities than clonotypes that all four donors shared.

V is TRBV29-1 and J is TRBJ1-5, with D maybe TRBD1 (6 bases). Material for sequencing was naive CD4+ T cells sorted from blood. Described subset: CD45RA+ positively selected. This receptor was identified in a woman in her 30s in good health. The CDR3, as DNA: TGCAGCGTACAGGGTTCTAGCAATCAGCCCCAGCATTTT. This gives the protein CSVQGSSNQPQHF.